Sequencing of this T cell receptor (beta chain) was carried out in a study of CD4 T cells in relation to SARS-CoV-2 and coronaviruses. The overall study: TCR beta CDR3s were sequenced after 10-day antigen culture of PBMCs. General study results and limits: Pre-pandemic and post-infection samples never came from the same donor.

The CDR3 is 13 residues long. CDR1 is MNHEY, CDR2 SVGAGI, per germline. V gave up 7 bases and J gave up 0 bases, with 7 bases separating them. Unexposed donor CD4+ T cells date from about 2011-2019, before the COVID-19 pandemic. The cells were cultured for about 10 days before CD4+ T cells were isolated. Cells permitting, SARS-CoV-2 S/N and four cold-coronavirus spikes were tested on unexposed-donor CD4+ T cells. Cultures held a few million PBMCs per well with 8.5 to 10 IU/ml IL-2. On this clone: What it recognizes is unknown.

Clones were sequenced by immunoSEQ multiplex PCR, and TCRdb holds only the in-frame ones, with some missing. There are roughly 18,000 clones in the sample; approximately 80% occur only once, and approximately 26% lies in the top ten. The clonotype was recovered from a human donor in good health. The sequencing sample was made of CD4+ T cells from PBMCs, cultured in vitro. The V call is TRBV6-5, the J call TRBJ1-3; D remains unclear. In nucleotides, the CDR3 is TGTGCCAGCATAGGGAGCTCTGGAAACACCATATATTTT. It is translated as CASIGSSGNTIYF.